The 20 T cell receptor beta chains given below trace back to one sample, sequenced in a study of cytomegalovirus exposure and HLA in healthy donors. The PCR was carried out with 60 Vbeta primers and 13 Jbeta primers. Assay: immunoSEQ multiplex PCR; the TCRdb copy retains only in-frame clones and omits some. The table shows 170,000 or so clones, with about 82% occurring only once. The sequenced material came from PBMCs. These TCRs come from a woman aged 45-65 years in good health and CMV-seropositive.

The chain employs TRBV7-2 and TRBJ1-6; TRBD1 matches at 8 bases. With V trimmed by 3 bases and J by 11 bases, 15 bases remained unmatched. The CDR3 consists of 17 residues. From germline, CDR1 is SGHTA and CDR2 FQGNSA. Written as DNA, the CDR3 is TGTGCCAGCAGCTTTTTAACGCTGACAGGGGACGAGCCACCCCTCCACTTT. It codes for CASSFLTLTGDEPPLHF.

V and J are TRBV25-1 and TRBJ1-2; 9 bases agree with TRBD1. The ends lost 5 bases at V and 8 bases at J; junction bases unmatched: 6. The CDR3 consists of 13 residues. The germline V gene encodes CDR1 MGHDK and CDR2 SYGVNS. The CDR3 region is CASSPGQGHGYTF. The DNA of the CDR3 is TGTGCCAGCAGTCCGGGACAGGGACACGGCTACACCTTC.

This rearrangement joins TRBV7-8 to TRBJ2-3, with D possibly being TRBD1 (5 bases). Trimming stripped 0 bases from V and 4 bases from J, with 14 bases between. Germline CDR1 reads SGHVS; CDR2 reads FQNEAQ. The CDR3 consists of 16 residues. The CDR3, as DNA: TGTGCCAGCAGCTTAGCGCCGGCAGGGTGGGCAGATACGCAGTATTTT. This sequence encodes CASSLAPAGWADTQYF.

The rearrangement uses TRBV27 and TRBJ2-1, with 7 bases that match TRBD1. Trimming removed 0 bases from V and 9 bases from J; junction bases left unmatched: 8. Germline V gene lookup returns CDR1 MNHEY and CDR2 SMNVEV (reference sequence). The CDR3 spans 15 residues. This CDR3 reads CASSLSPGTVVEQFF. The CDR3 DNA sequence: TGTGCCAGCAGTTTATCCCCCGGGACAGTTGTTGAGCAGTTCTTC.

The J gene is TRBJ2-7, the V gene TRBV7-8, with TRBD2 as a possible D gene (6 bases). The CDR3 has 15 residues. Germline CDR1 SGHVS, CDR2 FQNEAQ. Deletions cut 2 bases from V and 3 bases from J, with 14 bases between. The CDR3 bases are TGTGCCAGCAGCTTAATACGGAGGGCTGACTACGAGCAGTACTTC. Translation: CASSLIRRADYEQYF.

As for this clone: In the same sample, other DNA sequences code for this CDR3. The gene calls are TRBV5-1 and TRBJ2-7, with a possible D match to TRBD1 (6 bases). Trimming took off 1 base at V and 6 bases at J, with 11 bases between the two ends. CDR3 length: 13 residues. Germline CDR1 SGHRS, CDR2 YFSETQ. Here the CDR3 DNA reads TGCGCCAGCAGCTTGACAGGGCGAGGCGAGCAGTACTTC. It translates to CASSLTGRGEQYF.

This clone was recorded only once. The rearrangement joins TRBV7-3 to TRBJ2-5, with D perhaps TRBD1 (5 bases). The CDR3 sequence is 16 residues long. Between the trimmed V and J ends, which lost 2 bases and 2 bases, there was a span of 15 bases. CDR1 is SGHTA and CDR2 is FQGTGA in the germline V gene. CDR3 amino acids: CASSLSGWGKQETQYF. CDR3 in DNA: TGTGCCAGCAGCTTATCAGGTTGGGGCAAGCAAGAGACCCAGTACTTC.

The CDR3: CASSLAWQTDYGYTF. CDR3 nucleotides: TGTGCCAGCAGCTTGGCCTGGCAGACTGACTATGGCTACACCTTC. V and J are TRBV5-4 and TRBJ1-2, with unresolved D. CDR1 is SGHNT, CDR2 YYREEE, per germline (reference sequence). The CDR3 covers 15 residues. The V gene lost 0 bases and the J gene lost 3 bases, with 12 bases spanning the gap.

The chain carries TRBV27 and TRBJ1-2, with 7 bases identical to TRBD1. The trim removed 8 bases at V and 5 bases at J, leaving 14 bases unmatched. In germline, CDR1 is MNHEY, CDR2 SMNVEV (reference sequence). There are 15 residues in the CDR3. CDR3 sequence: CASARDRSKQYGYTF. CDR3 nucleotide sequence: TGTGCCAGCGCCCGGGACAGATCTAAACAGTATGGCTACACCTTC.

The chain couples TRBV19 to TRBJ2-1; no reliable D call. V was trimmed by 6 bases and J by 0 bases, leaving 15 bases between them. Looked up from germline, CDR1 is LNHDA and CDR2 is SQIVND (reference sequence). The CDR3 has 16 residues. CDR3 nucleotide sequence: TGTGCCAGTAGGGGCCGTTTCACTGCCTCCTACAATGAGCAGTTCTTC. Translating it yields CASRGRFTASYNEQFF. Using reference TRBV19 and TRBJ2-1 for the parts outside the CDR3, the full variable domain is DGGITQSPKYLFRKEGQNVTLSCEQNLNHDAMYWYRQDPGQGLRLIYYSQIVNDFQKGDIAEGYSVSREKKESFPLTVTSAQKNPTAFYLCASRGRFTASYNEQFFGPGTRLTVL.

V gene TRBV2 combines with J gene TRBJ1-2; TRBD1 matches at 11 bases. V gave up 3 bases and J gave up 5 bases; unmatched junction bases: 2. This CDR3 is built from 14 residues. Germline CDR1 and CDR2: SNHLY and FYNNEI. In DNA form, the CDR3 reads TGTGCCAGCAGTGATGGGACAGGGGGATATGGCTACACCTTC. This translates into CASSDGTGGYGYTF.

This clone was detected only once. The chain couples TRBV5-1 to TRBJ2-5; D possibly corresponds to TRBD1 (5 bases). The end of the DNA fits TRBJ2-7 better, so the J call may be wrong. The germline CDR1 and CDR2 sequences are SGHRS and YFSETQ. The CDR3 has 14 amino acids. CDR3 coding DNA: TGCGCCAGCAGCTTGGGTGGGGCCTTCTACGAGCAGTACTTC. The encoded protein is CASSLGGAFYEQYF.

This chain connects TRBV28 to TRBJ1-3; no definite D call. V was cut by 5 bases and J by 0 bases, with 8 bases left in between. The CDR3 consists of 14 residues. Germline CDR1 reads MDHEN; CDR2 reads SYDVKM. This CDR3 is CASSLTTSGNTIYF. DNA for the CDR3: TGTGCCAGCAGTCTGACAACCTCTGGAAACACCATATATTTT.

The CDR3: CASSHPNTRDSIYEQYF. The CDR3, as DNA: TGTGCCAGCAGCCACCCTAATACGCGGGACTCTATTTACGAGCAGTACTTC. V and J are TRBV4-2 and TRBJ2-7, with a weak D call TRBD2 (6 bases). Trimming removed 3 bases at V and 4 bases at J, with 22 bases between. The CDR3 extends over 17 amino acids. CDR1 is LGHNA, CDR2 YNFKEQ, per germline.

This chain connects TRBV18 to TRBJ2-7; the match to TRBD1 covers 7 bases. Unmatched junction bases numbered 1, after V lost 1 base and J lost 1 base. The CDR3 consists of 14 residues. Per the germline V gene, CDR1 is KGHSH and CDR2 is LQKENI. The CDR3 DNA reads as TGTGCCAGCTCACCACAGGGACAGTCCTACGAGCAGTACTTC. It is translated as CASSPQGQSYEQYF.

The V gene is TRBV4-3, the J gene TRBJ1-3; 7 positions agree with TRBD1. The CDR3 runs to 18 residues. Germline V CDR1 and CDR2: LGHNA, YSLEER. Trimming at V came to 1 base and at J to 3 bases, leaving 12 bases not matched to a gene. CDR3 residues: CASSQAWGQGEGGNTIYF. Written as DNA, the CDR3 is TGCGCCAGCAGCCAAGCCTGGGGGCAGGGGGAAGGTGGAAACACCATATATTTT.

The rearrangement joins TRBV5-4 to TRBJ2-2; D is ambiguous. The ends were cut back, 1 base at V and 1 base at J, with 11 bases in the middle. The length of the CDR3 is 16 residues. The germline CDR1 and CDR2 sequences are SGHNT and YYREEE (reference sequence). CDR3 sequence reads: CASSLPPLGNTGELFF. The CDR3 coding sequence is TGTGCCAGCAGCTTGCCTCCCCTCGGGAACACCGGGGAGCTGTTTTTT.

DNA for the CDR3: TGTGCCAGCATGGGGCCAGTAGGAAACACCATATATTTT. Its protein product is CASMGPVGNTIYF. The chain employs TRBV6-1 and TRBJ1-3; D might be TRBD1 (5 bases). V lost 7 bases and J lost 4, with 11 bases in between. Germline loops: CDR1 MNHNS, CDR2 SASEGT. This CDR3 is built from 13 residues.

V gene TRBV2 combines with J gene TRBJ1-1; TRBD1 might be the D (6 bases). Between the trimmed V and J ends, which lost 6 bases and 2 bases, there was a span of 16 bases. The CDR3 has 15 residues. Germline V gene sequence: CDR1 SNHLY, CDR2 FYNNEI. Here the CDR3 reads CASSRRTDYNTEAFF. Written as DNA, the CDR3 is TGTGCCAGCAGCCGAAGGACAGACTATAACACTGAAGCTTTCTTT.

The chain links TRBV19 to TRBJ1-5; possibly TRBD1 for D (6 bases). Trimming took 3 bases from V and 2 from J, leaving 14 bases between them. The CDR3 covers 16 residues. Germline values: CDR1 LNHDA, CDR2 SQIVND (reference sequence). The CDR3 sequence: CASSIWAGARNQPQHF. The CDR3 nucleotides read TGTGCCAGTAGTATTTGGGCAGGGGCTCGCAATCAGCCCCAGCATTTT.